Listed below are T cell receptor beta chains from one sample, sequenced in a study of cytomegalovirus exposure and HLA in healthy donors. Some clones are missing from TCRdb's copy, which holds only in-frame ones; the method was immunoSEQ multiplex PCR. Here the sample spans fewer than 200,000 clones, under 70% being singletons. Source material: PBMCs. All receptors come from a middle-aged woman in good health and CMV-seropositive. The CDR3 runs from the conserved cysteine through the conserved F or W. The D gene is left open where the match is weak. Not all rows give a size; the values are once, few, many and, for expanded clones, a class.

>TRBJ2-2|-|TRBV4-3|-
TGCGCCAGCAGCCAAGAGGGGGGGAACACCGGGGAGCTGTTTTTT
CASSQEGGNTGELFF
>TRBJ2-7|once|TRBV28|-
TGTGCCAGCAGCCACCGGGACACATACTACGAGCAGTACTTC
CASSHRDTYYEQYF
>TRBJ2-2|-|TRBV4-1|-
TGCGCCAGCAGCCATGGAGGGAGGGAGCTGTTTTTT
CASSHGGRELFF
>TRBJ1-2|-|TRBV28|-
TGTGCCAGCAGTGACAGGACCTTCTATGGCTACACCTTC
CASSDRTFYGYTF
>TRBJ2-3|-|TRBV7-9|TRBD2
TGTGCCAGCAGCCCCGGGACTAGCTTTCATGGAGATACGCAGTATTTT
CASSPGTSFHGDTQYF
>TRBJ2-7|few|TRBV25-1|TRBD1
TGTGCCAGCAGCTGGGACAGGGACTACGAGCAGTACTTC
CASSWDRDYEQYF
>TRBJ2-6|-|TRBV4-2|TRBD1
TGTGCCAGCAGCCAAGTAGCGACAGGGGTCGTGGGGGCCAACGTCCTGACTTTC
CASSQVATGVVGANVLTF
>TRBJ2-1|-|TRBV28|TRBD1
TGTGCCAGCACCTCCGACAGGGGCCCATTCAGTGAGCAGTTCTTC
CASTSDRGPFSEQFF
>TRBJ1-1|-|TRBV7-9|-
TGTGCCAGCAGCTTTAATCCGAACACTGAAGCTTTCTTT
CASSFNPNTEAFF
>TRBJ1-5|-|TRBV19|-
TGTGCCAGTTACGGGGGGGGTTCAATTAGCAATCAGCCCCAGCATTTT
CASYGGGSISNQPQHF